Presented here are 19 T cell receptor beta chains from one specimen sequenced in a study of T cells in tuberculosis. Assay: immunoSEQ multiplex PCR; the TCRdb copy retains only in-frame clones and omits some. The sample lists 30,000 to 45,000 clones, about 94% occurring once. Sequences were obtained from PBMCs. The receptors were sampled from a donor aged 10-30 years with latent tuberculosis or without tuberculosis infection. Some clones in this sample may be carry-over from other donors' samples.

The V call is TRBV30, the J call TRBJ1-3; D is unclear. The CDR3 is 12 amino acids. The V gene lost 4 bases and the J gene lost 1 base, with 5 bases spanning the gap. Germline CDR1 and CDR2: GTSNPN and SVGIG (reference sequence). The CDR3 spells CAWTGSGNTIYF. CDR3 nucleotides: TGTGCCTGGACGGGATCTGGAAACACCATATATTTT.

The CDR3: CASSRDLKSSYNSPLHF. CDR3 sequence (DNA): TGTGCCAGCAGCCGAGACTTAAAAAGCTCCTATAATTCACCCCTCCACTTT. This chain links TRBV7-9 with TRBJ1-6; D not certain. The germline V and J ends were trimmed by 5 bases and 0 bases, with 14 bases remaining between them. Germline CDR1 and CDR2: SEHNR and FQNEAQ (reference sequence). The CDR3 contains 17 residues.

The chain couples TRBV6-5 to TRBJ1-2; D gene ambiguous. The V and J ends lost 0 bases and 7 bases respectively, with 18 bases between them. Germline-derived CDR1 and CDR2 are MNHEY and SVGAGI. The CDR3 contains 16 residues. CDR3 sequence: CASSYSKAQPLSGYTF. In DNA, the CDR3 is TGTGCCAGCAGTTACTCGAAGGCACAGCCTTTGTCTGGCTACACCTTC.

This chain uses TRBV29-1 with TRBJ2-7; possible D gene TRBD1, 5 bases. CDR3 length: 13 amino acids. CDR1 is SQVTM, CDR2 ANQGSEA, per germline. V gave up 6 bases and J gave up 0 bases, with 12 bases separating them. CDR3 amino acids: CSVIRDPSYEQYF. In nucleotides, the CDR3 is TGCAGCGTGATCAGGGATCCCTCCTACGAGCAGTACTTC.

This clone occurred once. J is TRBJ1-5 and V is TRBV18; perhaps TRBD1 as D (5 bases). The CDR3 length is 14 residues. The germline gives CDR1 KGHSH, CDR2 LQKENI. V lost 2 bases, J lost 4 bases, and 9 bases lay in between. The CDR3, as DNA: TGTGCCAGCTCACCAAGCGACAGTAATCAGCCCCAGCATTTT. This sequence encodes CASSPSDSNQPQHF.

The CDR3 DNA is TGTGCCAGCAGCTTACTAGCGGGGGACGGCTATGAGCAGTTCTTC. Residues: CASSLLAGDGYEQFF. This chain joins TRBV7-2 and TRBJ2-1; 10 nucleotides align to TRBD2. This CDR3 has 15 amino acids. The junction had 6 bases not matched to a gene; V was cut back by 2 bases and J by 8 bases. CDR1 SGHTA and CDR2 FQGNSA come from the germline V gene.

The CDR3 sequence: CASSVVFTGDSEQFF. The DNA for the CDR3 is TGTGCCAGCAGCGTAGTTTTCACAGGGGATAGTGAGCAGTTCTTC. V is TRBV9 and J is TRBJ2-1, with 7 bases that match TRBD1. This CDR3 spans 15 amino acids. V was pared by 0 bases and J by 9 bases, with 9 bases of the junction left unmatched. Germline CDR1 SGDLS, CDR2 YYNGEE. The full variable domain, completed using reference TRBV9 and TRBJ2-1, is DSGVTQTPKHLITATGQRVTLRCSPRSGDLSVYWYQQSLDQGLQFLIQYYNGEERAKGNILERFSAQQFPDLHSELNLSSLELGDSALYFCASSVVFTGDSEQFFGPGTRLTVL.

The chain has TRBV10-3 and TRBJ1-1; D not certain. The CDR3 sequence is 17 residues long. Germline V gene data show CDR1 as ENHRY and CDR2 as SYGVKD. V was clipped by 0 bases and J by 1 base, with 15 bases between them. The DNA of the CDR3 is TGTGCCATCAGTGAGTCGATAGTACAAGGAGGGAACACTGAAGCTTTCTTT. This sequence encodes CAISESIVQGGNTEAFF.

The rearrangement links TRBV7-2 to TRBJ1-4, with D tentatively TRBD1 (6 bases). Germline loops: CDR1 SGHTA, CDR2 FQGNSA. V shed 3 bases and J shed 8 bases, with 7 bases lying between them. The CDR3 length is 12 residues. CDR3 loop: CASSLRGEKLFF. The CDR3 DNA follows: TGTGCCAGCAGCTTGAGGGGGGAAAAACTGTTTTTT.

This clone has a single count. The CDR3 sequence is CASSSIAGGGTDTQYF. CDR3 nucleotide sequence: TGTGCCAGCAGCTCAATAGCGGGGGGAGGAACAGATACGCAGTATTTT. The chain links TRBV7-6 to TRBJ2-3; 10 nucleotides match TRBD2. V was clipped by 4 bases and J by 3 bases; unmatched bases: 7. CDR3 size: 16 residues. CDR1 SGHVS and CDR2 FNYEAQ come from the germline V gene.

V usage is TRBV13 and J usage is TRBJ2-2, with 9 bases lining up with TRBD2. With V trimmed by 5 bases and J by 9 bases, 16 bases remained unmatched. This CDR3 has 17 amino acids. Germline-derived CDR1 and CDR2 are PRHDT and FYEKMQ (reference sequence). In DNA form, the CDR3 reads TGTGCCAGCAGCCCCTCAAGGAGCGGGGGGCAGCGGAGGGAGCTGTTTTTT. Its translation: CASSPSRSGGQRRELFF.

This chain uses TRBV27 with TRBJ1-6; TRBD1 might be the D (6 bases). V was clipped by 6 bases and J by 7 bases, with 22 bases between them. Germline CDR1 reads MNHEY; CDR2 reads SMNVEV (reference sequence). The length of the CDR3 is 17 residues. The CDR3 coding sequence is TGTGCCAGCAGGGTAAGGACAGCCCCTTGGGCGAATTCACCCCTCCACTTT. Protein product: CASRVRTAPWANSPLHF.

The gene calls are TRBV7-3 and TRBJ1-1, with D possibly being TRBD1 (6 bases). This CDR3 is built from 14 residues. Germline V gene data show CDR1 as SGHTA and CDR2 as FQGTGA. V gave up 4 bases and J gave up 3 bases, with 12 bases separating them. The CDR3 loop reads CASSSRGADTEAFF. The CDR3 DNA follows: TGTGCCAGCAGCTCCCGGGGGGCGGACACTGAAGCTTTCTTT.

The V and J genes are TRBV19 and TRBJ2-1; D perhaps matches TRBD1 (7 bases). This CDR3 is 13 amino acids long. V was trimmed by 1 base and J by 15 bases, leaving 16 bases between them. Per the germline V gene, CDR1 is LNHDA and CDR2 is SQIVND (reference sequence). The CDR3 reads CASSIAPPGGRFF. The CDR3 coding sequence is TGTGCCAGTAGTATAGCCCCTCCAGGGGGGCGGTTCTTC.

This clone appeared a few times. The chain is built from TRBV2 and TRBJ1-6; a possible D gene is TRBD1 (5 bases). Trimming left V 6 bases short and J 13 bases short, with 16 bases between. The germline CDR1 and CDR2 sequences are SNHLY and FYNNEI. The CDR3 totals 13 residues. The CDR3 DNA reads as TGTGCCAGCAGGCGGGACGGTCTAGTGCCCCTCCACTTT. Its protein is CASRRDGLVPLHF.

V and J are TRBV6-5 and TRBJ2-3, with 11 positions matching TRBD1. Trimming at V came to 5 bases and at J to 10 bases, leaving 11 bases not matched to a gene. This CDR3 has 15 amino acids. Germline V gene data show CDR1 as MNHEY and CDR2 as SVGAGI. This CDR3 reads CASSLGTGGRRAQYF. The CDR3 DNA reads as TGTGCCAGCAGTCTTGGGACAGGGGGGCGCCGGGCGCAGTATTTT.

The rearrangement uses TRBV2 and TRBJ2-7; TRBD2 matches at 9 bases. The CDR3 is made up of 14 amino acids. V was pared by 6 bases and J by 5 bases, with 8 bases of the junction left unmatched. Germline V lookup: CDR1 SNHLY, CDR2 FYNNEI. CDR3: CASSKRGATDEQYF. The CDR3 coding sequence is TGTGCCAGCAGCAAGCGGGGGGCAACCGACGAGCAGTACTTC. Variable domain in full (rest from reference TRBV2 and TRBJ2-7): EPEVTQTPSHQVTQMGQEVILRCVPISNHLYFYWYRQILGQKVEFLVSFYNNEISEKSEIFDDQFSVERPDGSNFTLKIRSTKLEDSAMYFCASSKRGATDEQYFGPGTRLTVT.

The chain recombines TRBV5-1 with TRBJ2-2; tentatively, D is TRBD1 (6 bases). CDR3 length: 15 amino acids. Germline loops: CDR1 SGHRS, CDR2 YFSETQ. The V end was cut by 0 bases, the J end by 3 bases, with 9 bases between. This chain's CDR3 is CASSLDGGHTGELFF. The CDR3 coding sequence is TGCGCCAGCAGCTTGGATGGGGGCCACACCGGGGAGCTGTTTTTT.

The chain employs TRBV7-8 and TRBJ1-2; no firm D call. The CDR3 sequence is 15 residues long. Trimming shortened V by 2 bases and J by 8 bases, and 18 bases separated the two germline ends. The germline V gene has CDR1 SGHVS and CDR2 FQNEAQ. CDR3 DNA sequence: TGTGCCAGCAGCTTATTTACGAGGAGCCGGAGGGGCTACACCTTC. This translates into CASSLFTRSRRGYTF.